A selection of T cell receptor beta chains follows, all from one sample in a study of Ad26.COV2.S vaccination and SARS-CoV-2 variants. Clones were sequenced by immunoSEQ multiplex PCR, and TCRdb holds only the in-frame ones, with some missing. Here the sample spans fewer than 400,000 clones, roughly 88% being singletons. Sequencing used peripheral blood, obtained in a trial of Ad26.COV2.S vaccine versus placebo. The receptors stem from a person between 18 and 65 years old who received the Ad26.COV2.S COVID-19 vaccine or a placebo. CDR3s include the opening cysteine and the closing phenylalanine or tryptophan. A D gene is named only where the DNA matches it firmly. Not every row has a clone size; where given, it reads once, few, many or a size class.

cdr3_aa cdr3_nt d_call v_call clone_size j_call cdr3_length
CASSPAGSNEQFF TGTGCCAGCTCACCTGCGGGGTCGAATGAGCAGTTCTTC . TRBV18 once TRBJ2-1 13
CASSWTVPYEQYF TGTGCCAGCAGTTGGACAGTACCCTACGAGCAGTACTTC . TRBV28 . TRBJ2-7 13
CASSQEQGGGQPQHF TGCGCCAGCAGCCAAGAACAGGGGGGGGGTCAGCCCCAGCATTTT TRBD1 TRBV4-3 . TRBJ1-5 15
CASSLVKVPTEAFF TGTGCCAGCAGCTTGGTCAAGGTTCCCACTGAAGCTTTCTTT . TRBV5-5 . TRBJ1-1 14
CASSPGGGVAFF TGTGCCAGCAGTCCCGGAGGAGGGGTAGCTTTCTTT . TRBV6-5 once TRBJ1-1 12
CASSLGQGYEQYF TGTGCCAGCAGTTTGGGACAGGGCTACGAGCAGTACTTC TRBD1 TRBV6-5 . TRBJ2-7 13
CASSLVQGYEQYF TGCGCCAGCAGCTTGGTACAGGGATACGAGCAGTACTTC . TRBV5-1 . TRBJ2-7 13
CASKLGHPGGTDTQYF TGCGCCAGCAAATTAGGCCACCCGGGGGGCACAGATACGCAGTATTTT . TRBV5-1 . TRBJ2-3 16
CASSLAPLPDTQYF TGCGCCAGCAGCTTGGCCCCTTTGCCAGATACGCAGTATTTT . TRBV5-1 . TRBJ2-3 14
CAWSRTSSRANVLTF TGTGCCTGGAGTCGGACCTCTTCCAGGGCCAACGTCCTGACTTTC . TRBV30 . TRBJ2-6 15
CASTSWLQPQHF TGTGCCAGTACCAGCTGGCTCCAGCCCCAGCATTTT . TRBV19 . TRBJ1-5 12
CASSFSGSTDTQYF TGTGCCAGCAGTTTTAGCGGGAGCACAGATACGCAGTATTTT TRBD2 TRBV2 . TRBJ2-3 14
CASTQRESSHEQFF TGTGCCAGCACCCAAAGAGAAAGTAGTCATGAGCAGTTCTTC . TRBV7-6 . TRBJ2-1 14
CASMVWMNTEAFF TGTGCCAGCATGGTGTGGATGAACACTGAAGCTTTCTTT . TRBV28 . TRBJ1-1 13
CASGWGDTTYGYTF TGTGCCAGTGGTTGGGGGGACACAACCTATGGCTACACCTTC . TRBV19 . TRBJ1-2 14